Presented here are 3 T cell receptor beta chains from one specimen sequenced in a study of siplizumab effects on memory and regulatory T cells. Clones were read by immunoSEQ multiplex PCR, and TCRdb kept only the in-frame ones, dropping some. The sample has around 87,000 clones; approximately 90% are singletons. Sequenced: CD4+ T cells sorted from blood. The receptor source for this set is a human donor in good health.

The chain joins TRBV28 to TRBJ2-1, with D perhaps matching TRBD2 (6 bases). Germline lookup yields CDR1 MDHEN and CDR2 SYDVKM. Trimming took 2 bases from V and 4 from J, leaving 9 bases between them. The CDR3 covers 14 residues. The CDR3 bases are TGTGCCAGCAGTTTAGCGGGACGGTACAATGAGCAGTTCTTC. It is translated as CASSLAGRYNEQFF.

The CDR3 DNA reads as TGCGCCAGCAGCCAAGTTAGTATTGCCCCTTACGAGCAGTACTTC. It translates to CASSQVSIAPYEQYF. The chain uses TRBV4-1 and TRBJ2-7; no clear D gene. CDR1 is MGHRA and CDR2 is YSYEKL in the germline V gene. V was pared by 1 base and J by 4 bases, with 14 bases between. The CDR3 is made up of 15 amino acids.

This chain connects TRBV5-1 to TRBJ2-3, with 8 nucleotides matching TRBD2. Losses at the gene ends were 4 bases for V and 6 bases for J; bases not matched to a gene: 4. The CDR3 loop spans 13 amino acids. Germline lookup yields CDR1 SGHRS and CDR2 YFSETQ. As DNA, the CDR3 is TGCGCCAGCAGCGTAGCGGGAATGGATACGCAGTATTTT. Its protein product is CASSVAGMDTQYF.